The 8 T cell receptor beta chains listed next were all sequenced from one sample in a study of T cell responses to AZD1222 COVID-19 vaccine. Libraries were prepared by immunoSEQ multiplex PCR; TCRdb keeps only in-frame clonotypes and omits some of them. This sample has over 150,000 clones, with approximately 87% found just once. The sample consisted of peripheral blood, taken on day 0 of MenACWY control vaccination. These receptors all stem from an adult in good health.

V is TRBV5-1 and J is TRBJ1-1, with 7 bases fitting TRBD1. The CDR3 has 13 residues. With 7 bases clipped from V and 7 bases from J, the junction kept 10 bases outside the gene matches. CDR1 and CDR2 (germline): SGHRS, YFSETQ. CDR3 coding DNA: TGCGCCAGCCGCGGGACAGACTTTCTTGAAGCTTTCTTT. Its protein product is CASRGTDFLEAFF.

The chain carries TRBV4-3 and TRBJ1-4; D might be TRBD1 (6 bases). There are 14 residues in the CDR3. V lost 0 bases and J lost 8, with 10 bases in between. The V gene's germline CDR1 is LGHNA and CDR2 YSLEER. CDR3 bases: TGCGCCAGCAGCCAAGAGGGGGCTCAGGAAAAACTGTTTTTT. It codes for CASSQEGAQEKLFF.

The V call is TRBV3-1 (or the pseudogene TRBV3-2), the J call TRBJ1-4; 9 positions match TRBD1. V was pared by 3 bases and J by 8 bases, with 4 bases of the junction left unmatched. This CDR3 region has 14 residues. Germline CDR1 and CDR2: LGHDT and YNNKEL (reference sequence). The chain's CDR3 is CASSQDRGREKLFF. CDR3 sequence (DNA): TGTGCCAGCAGCCAGGACAGGGGTAGGGAAAAACTGTTTTTT.

This rearrangement joins TRBV4-2 to TRBJ2-7; 7 nucleotides match TRBD1. With V trimmed by 0 bases and J by 2 bases, 4 bases remained unmatched. Germline V gives CDR1 LGHNA, CDR2 YNFKEQ. The CDR3 length is 15 residues. CDR3 nucleotide sequence: TGTGCCAGCAGCCAAGAATTGGGGACAGCCTACGAGCAGTACTTC. This sequence encodes CASSQELGTAYEQYF.

The J gene is TRBJ1-6, the V gene TRBV7-9; 7 bases are a match to TRBD1. With V trimmed by 2 bases and J by 7 bases, 5 bases remained unmatched. Germline V gene lookup returns CDR1 SEHNR and CDR2 FQNEAQ (reference sequence). This CDR3 contains 15 residues. CDR3: CASSLMGQLNSPLHF. The CDR3 bases are TGTGCCAGCAGCTTAATGGGACAGCTCAATTCACCCCTCCACTTT.

This clone was counted only a few times. This chain connects TRBV29-1 to TRBJ2-7; 7 nucleotides match TRBD2. Germline V gene data show CDR1 as SQVTM and CDR2 as ANQGSEA. The CDR3 is 13 residues long. J gave up 6 bases and V 7 bases, and 12 bases lay outside the gene matches. The CDR3 DNA reads TGCAGCGCTACCGGGAGGCTAACGTCCGAGCAGTACTTC. Translation: CSATGRLTSEQYF.

The rearrangement links TRBV4-1 to TRBJ2-5, with D tentatively TRBD1 or TRBD2 (5 bases each). Trimming took off 0 bases at V and 5 bases at J, with 13 bases between the two ends. Germline CDR1 is MGHRA and CDR2 is YSYEKL. The CDR3 length is 15 residues. CDR3 sequence: CASSQEGRGEETQYF. DNA for the CDR3: TGCGCCAGCAGCCAAGAAGGCCGAGGGGAGGAGACCCAGTACTTC.

The chain uses TRBV5-1 and TRBJ1-5; the match to TRBD1 covers 7 bases. The CDR3 contains 15 residues. Germline CDR1 and CDR2: SGHRS and YFSETQ. The J segment lost 4 bases and the V segment lost 0 bases, leaving 4 bases of the junction unmatched. CDR3 amino acids: CASSLDGTENQPQHF. In DNA form, the CDR3 reads TGCGCCAGCAGCTTGGACGGGACAGAGAATCAGCCCCAGCATTTT. Based on the CDR3 plus reference TRBV5-1 and TRBJ1-5, the full variable domain is KAGVTQTPRYLIKTRGQQVTLSCSPISGHRSVSWYQQTPGQGLQFLFEYFSETQRNKGNFPGRFSGRQFSNSRSEMNVSTLELGDSALYLCASSLDGTENQPQHFGDGTRLSIL.